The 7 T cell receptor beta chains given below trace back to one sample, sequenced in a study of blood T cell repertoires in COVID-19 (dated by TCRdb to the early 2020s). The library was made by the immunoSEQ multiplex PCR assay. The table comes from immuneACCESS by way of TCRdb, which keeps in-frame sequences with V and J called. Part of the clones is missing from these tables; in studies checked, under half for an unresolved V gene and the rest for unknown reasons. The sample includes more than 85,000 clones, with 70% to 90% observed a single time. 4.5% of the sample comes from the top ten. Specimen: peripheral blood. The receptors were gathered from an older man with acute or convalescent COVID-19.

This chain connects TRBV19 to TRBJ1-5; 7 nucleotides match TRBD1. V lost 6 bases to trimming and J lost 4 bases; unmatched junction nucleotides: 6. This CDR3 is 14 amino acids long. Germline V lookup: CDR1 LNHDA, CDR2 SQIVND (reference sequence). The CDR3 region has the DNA TGTGCCAGTAGGACCGGGACAGCTAATCAGCCCCAGCATTTT. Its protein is CASRTGTANQPQHF.

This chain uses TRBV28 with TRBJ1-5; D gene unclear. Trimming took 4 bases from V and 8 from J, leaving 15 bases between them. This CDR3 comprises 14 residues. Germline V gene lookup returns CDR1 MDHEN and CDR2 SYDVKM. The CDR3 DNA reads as TGTGCCAGCAGTTGGGAGGGAAGGAGGGAGCCCCAGCATTTT. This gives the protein CASSWEGRREPQHF.

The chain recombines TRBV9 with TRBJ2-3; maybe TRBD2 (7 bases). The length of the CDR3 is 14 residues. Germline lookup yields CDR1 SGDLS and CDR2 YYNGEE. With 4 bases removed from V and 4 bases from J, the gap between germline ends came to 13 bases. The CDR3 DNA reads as TGTGCCAGCAGCCTGAAAGGGGGGGCAGATACGCAGTATTTT. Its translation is CASSLKGGADTQYF. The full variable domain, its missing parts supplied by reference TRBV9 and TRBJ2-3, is DSGVTQTPKHLITATGQRVTLRCSPRSGDLSVYWYQQSLDQGLQFLIQYYNGEERAKGNILERFSAQQFPDLHSELNLSSLELGDSALYFCASSLKGGADTQYFGPGTRLTVL.

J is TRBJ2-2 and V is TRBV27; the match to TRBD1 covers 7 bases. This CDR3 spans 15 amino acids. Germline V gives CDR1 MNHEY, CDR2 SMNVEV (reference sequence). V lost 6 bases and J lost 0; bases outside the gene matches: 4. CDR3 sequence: CASRFDRANTGELFF. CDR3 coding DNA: TGTGCCAGCAGATTTGACAGGGCGAACACCGGGGAGCTGTTTTTT.

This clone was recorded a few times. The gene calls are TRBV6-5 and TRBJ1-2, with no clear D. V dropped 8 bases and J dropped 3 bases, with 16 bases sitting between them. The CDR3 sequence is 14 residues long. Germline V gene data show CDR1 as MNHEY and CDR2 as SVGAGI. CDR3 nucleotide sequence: TGTGCCAGCTCAATTGCCCCTGAGGACTATGGCTACACCTTC. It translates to CASSIAPEDYGYTF.

This CDR3 is CASSPLLGLYGYTF. CDR3 nucleotides: TGTGCCAGCAGCCCGCTACTCGGACTGTATGGCTACACCTTC. V is TRBV16 and J is TRBJ1-2; D remains unclear. Germline CDR1 is KGHSY and CDR2 is FQNENV. The CDR3 has 14 residues. Trimming shortened V by 4 bases and J by 5 bases, and 14 bases separated the two germline ends.

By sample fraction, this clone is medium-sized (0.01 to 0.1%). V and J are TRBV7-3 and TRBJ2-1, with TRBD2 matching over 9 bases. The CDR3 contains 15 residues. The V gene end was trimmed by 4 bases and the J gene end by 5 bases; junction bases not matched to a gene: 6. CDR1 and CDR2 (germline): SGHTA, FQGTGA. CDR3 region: CASSSGLAGHNEQFF. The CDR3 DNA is TGTGCCAGCAGCTCGGGACTAGCAGGCCACAATGAGCAGTTCTTC.